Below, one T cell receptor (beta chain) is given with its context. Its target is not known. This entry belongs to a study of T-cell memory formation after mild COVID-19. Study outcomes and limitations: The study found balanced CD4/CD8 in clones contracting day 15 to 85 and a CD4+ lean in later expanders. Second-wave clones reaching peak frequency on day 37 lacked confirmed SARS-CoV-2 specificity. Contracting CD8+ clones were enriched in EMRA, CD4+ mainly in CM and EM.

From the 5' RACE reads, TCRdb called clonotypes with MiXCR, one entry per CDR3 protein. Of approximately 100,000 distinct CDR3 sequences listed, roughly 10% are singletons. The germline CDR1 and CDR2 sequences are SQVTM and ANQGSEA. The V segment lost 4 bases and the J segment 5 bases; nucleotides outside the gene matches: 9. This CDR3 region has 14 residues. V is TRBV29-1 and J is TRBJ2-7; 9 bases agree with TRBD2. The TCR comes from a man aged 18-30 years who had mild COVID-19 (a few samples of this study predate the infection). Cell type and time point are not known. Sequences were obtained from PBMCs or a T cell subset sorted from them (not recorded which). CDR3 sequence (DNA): TGCAGCGTTGTGGGCCTAGCGGGGTACAACGAGCAGTACTTC. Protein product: CSVVGLAGYNEQYF.